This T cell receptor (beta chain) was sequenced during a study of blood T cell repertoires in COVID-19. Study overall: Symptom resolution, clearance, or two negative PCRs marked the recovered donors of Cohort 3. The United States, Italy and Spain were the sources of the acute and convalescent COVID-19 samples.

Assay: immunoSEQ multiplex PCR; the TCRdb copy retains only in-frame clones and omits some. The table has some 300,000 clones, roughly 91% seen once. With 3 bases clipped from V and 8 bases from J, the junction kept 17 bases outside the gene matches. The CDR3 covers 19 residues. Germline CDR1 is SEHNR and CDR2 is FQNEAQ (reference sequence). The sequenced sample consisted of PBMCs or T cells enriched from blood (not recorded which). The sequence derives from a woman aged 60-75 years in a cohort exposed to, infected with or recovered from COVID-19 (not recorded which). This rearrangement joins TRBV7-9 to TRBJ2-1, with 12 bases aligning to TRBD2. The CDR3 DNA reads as TGTGCCAGCAGCTTGACCTCCGGGCTAGCGGGAGGGGTTAGCGATGAGCAGTTCTTC. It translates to CASSLTSGLAGGVSDEQFF.